This T cell receptor (beta chain) was sequenced during a study of T cell repertoires in cytomegalovirus infection. Study-level background: Shared public TCR beta signatures pointed to both CMV infection and a matching HLA type.

Each CDR3 protein is one row after TCRdb ran MiXCR on the reads. The sample holds 700,000 to 850,000 distinct CDR3 sequences, 32% seen once. In regard to this clonotype: Its antigen is unidentified.

Germline V gene lookup returns CDR1 SGDLS and CDR2 YYNGEE. V was pared by 3 bases and J by 5 bases, with 5 bases of the junction left unmatched. CDR3 length: 15 amino acids. V and J are TRBV9 and TRBJ2-3, with TRBD2 identical over 11 bases. The clonotype originates from a human donor in good health (CMV status not recorded). Some clones in this sample may be carry-over from other donors' samples. The sample in question was cultured CD8+ T cells from PBMCs, obtained from culture after CMV antigen stimulation. Written as DNA, the CDR3 is TGTGCCAGCAGCGGACTAGCGGGGATGTTAGATACGCAGTATTTT. It translates to CASSGLAGMLDTQYF.